This paragraph covers one T cell receptor beta chain sequence. Its antigen is unidentified. This table comes from immunoSEQ multiplex PCR, and its TCRdb copy is limited to in-frame clones, with some not included. The table includes 55,000 to 65,000 clones, roughly 85% detected once. Trimming pared 1 base from V and 0 bases from J, leaving 10 bases between. CDR1 is LGHNA and CDR2 is YNFKEQ in the germline V gene. This CDR3 is built from 17 residues. The data stem from a study of OX40 agonist ivuxolimab in advanced cancers. Study at large: Patients received intravenous ivuxolimab every 2 weeks at 0.01 to 10 mg/kg. Patients were roughly 83% male with ages about 20 to 79, mean roughly 55.

General observations from the study: Both CD4+ and CD8+ T cell populations in blood had undergone clonal expansion by week 6 at 0.1 to 3.0 mg/kg. In a subset of nonresponders, normalized T-cell clonal expansion was also low.

The TCR comes from an adult with an advanced solid tumor such as melanoma, head and neck, liver or kidney cancer. Sequencing was performed on CD4+ or CD8+ T cells sorted from blood, taken in a trial of the OX40 agonist ivuxolimab. The chain uses TRBV4-2 and TRBJ2-6; D not resolved. The CDR3 coding sequence is TGTGCCAGCAGCCAAGGTCTTCAATTCTCTGGGGCCAACGTCCTGACTTTC. This gives the protein CASSQGLQFSGANVLTF.